The entry below gives a single TCR beta chain sequence along with its context. These data come from a study of spatial heterogeneity in lung cancer. Losses at the gene ends were 0 bases for V and 4 bases for J; bases not matched to a gene: 3. The CDR3 loop spans 15 amino acids. In germline, CDR1 is SGDLS, CDR2 YYNGEE. Regarding time point: blood at routine non-recurrence follow-up after resection. Whole RNA came from tumor, nontumor lung or frozen PBMC and was sequenced without being sorted. Each TCR cDNA molecule bore a unique molecular identifier. TCRdb re-derived calls from the 5' RACE reads in MiXCR, one entry per CDR3 protein. The table shows about 120,000 distinct CDR3 sequences, with 12% occurring only once.

The TCR originated in a male donor with early-stage non-small cell lung cancer. V is TRBV9 and J is TRBJ2-7, with 11 bases identical to TRBD2. The starting material was PBMCs, obtained at follow-up. CDR3 DNA sequence: TGTGCCAGCAGCGTAGCAGGGACTAGCGGATACGAGCAGTACTTC. Translating gives CASSVAGTSGYEQYF.